These T cell receptor beta chains were read from a single sample in a study of T cell responses to AZD1222 COVID-19 vaccine. TCRdb's table, derived via immunoSEQ multiplex PCR, lists solely in-frame clones and lacks some. The repertoire holds 110,000 or so clones, with 75% to 90% as singletons. This specimen was peripheral blood, taken on day 0 of AZD1222 vaccination. Source of these receptors: an adult in good health. Each CDR3 is given with its conserved first and last residue. A D gene is named only where the DNA matches it firmly. Where a row states a size, it is once, few, many or the class of an expanded clone; other rows omit it.

J	V	D	size	DNA	CDR3
TRBJ2-3	TRBV30	NA	NA	TGTGCCTGGACACAACTTAGAACAGATACGCAGTATTTT	CAWTQLRTDTQYF
TRBJ2-5	TRBV6-1	TRBD2	NA	TGTGCCAGCAGTGAAGTCGGGAGGGAGACCCAGTACTTC	CASSEVGRETQYF
TRBJ2-3	TRBV6-2/TRBV6-3	NA	NA	TGTGCCAGCAGTTACGACGTCTTGGGGAGTGATCGCGGCTTAACAGATACGCAGTATTTT	CASSYDVLGSDRGLTDTQYF
TRBJ2-5	TRBV19	NA	NA	TGTGCCAGTAGTCAAGTAGTGGCAGGAGGGGAGACCCAGTACTTC	CASSQVVAGGETQYF
TRBJ1-4	TRBV6-2/TRBV6-3	NA	NA	TGTGCCAGCAGTCAAGGGGCTTTTCCCGGAAAACTGTTTTTT	CASSQGAFPGKLFF
TRBJ1-4	TRBV5-1	NA	NA	TGCGCCACCAGGGTAGGGGGAAGTTCAGATGAAAAACTGTTTTTT	CATRVGGSSDEKLFF
TRBJ2-2	TRBV2	NA	NA	TGTGCCAGCAGAAGTAGGCTTGTCACCGGGGAGCTGTTTTTT	CASRSRLVTGELFF
TRBJ1-6	TRBV27	TRBD1	NA	TGTGCCAGCACGCCCGAGGACAGGGTAAGGGATAATTCACCCCTCCACTTT	CASTPEDRVRDNSPLHF
TRBJ2-1	TRBV2	TRBD2	NA	TGTGCCAGCAGCGGGACTAGCGGGGGCCTCGGAAATGAGCAGTTCTTC	CASSGTSGGLGNEQFF
TRBJ2-2	TRBV19	NA	NA	TGTGCCAGTAGTATTACCCCAGGGGGGTACACCGGGGAGCTGTTTTTT	CASSITPGGYTGELFF
TRBJ2-1	TRBV5-1	NA	few	TGCGCCAGCAGTTCTTTTCTGGGGATGAATGAGCAGTTCTTC	CASSSFLGMNEQFF
TRBJ2-5	TRBV5-1	TRBD2	once	TGCGCCAGCAGCCTGAGCGGGGAGGAGACCCAGTACTTC	CASSLSGEETQYF
TRBJ1-1	TRBV19	NA	NA	TGTGCCAGTAGTATAGACCGGGGTGCGGCTCGAAGGGCTTTCTTT	CASSIDRGAARRAFF
TRBJ2-1	TRBV2	NA	NA	TGTGCCAGCGGGTTCGGTGAGCAGTTCTTC	CASGFGEQFF
TRBJ2-7	TRBV28	NA	NA	TGTGCCAGCACTACACGAGGCAGGGGCAGCTACGAGCAGTACTTC	CASTTRGRGSYEQYF
TRBJ2-1	TRBV10-3	TRBD2	few	TGTGCCATCAGGGGTCGGACTAGCGGGAGGTCGAATGAGCAGTTCTTC	CAIRGRTSGRSNEQFF
TRBJ2-5	TRBV4-3	NA	few	TGCGCCAGCAGCCTAATATGGCACAGCCAAGAGACCCAGTACTTC	CASSLIWHSQETQYF
TRBJ2-1	TRBV4-1	TRBD1	NA	TGCGCCAGCAGCCGTACAACAGGGGCCCTCTACAATGAGCAGTTCTTC	CASSRTTGALYNEQFF
TRBJ2-7	TRBV10-3	TRBD1	NA	TGTGCCATCAGCCCGGACAGGGGGGCCTACGAGCAGTACTTC	CAISPDRGAYEQYF
TRBJ2-7	TRBV28	NA	NA	TGTGCCAGCAGCCCAAACCTAGGCGGCGAGCAGTACTTC	CASSPNLGGEQYF
TRBJ2-7	TRBV4-1	TRBD2	few	TGCGCCAGCAGCCAAGAGTCCCTAGCGGGAACCTACGAGCAGTACTTC	CASSQESLAGTYEQYF
TRBJ2-1	TRBV30	NA	NA	TGTGCCTGGAGGGAAACTAGTGTCAATGAGCAGTTCTTC	CAWRETSVNEQFF
TRBJ2-1	TRBV15	NA	NA	TGTGCCACCAGCAGAGATATCCCGGCTAGCTCCTACAATGAGCAGTTCTTC	CATSRDIPASSYNEQFF